These 20 T cell receptor beta chains share one sample of origin, sequenced in a study of response to subunit inactivated influenza vaccine. MiXCR, applied by TCRdb to the RT-PCR reads, yields one record per CDR3 protein. The sample records 450,000 to 600,000 distinct CDR3 sequences, 15% to 20% being singletons. The sequencing here drew on CD4+ T cells sorted from PBMCs, taken about 24 months after vaccination. These receptors originate from a man in his fifties or sixties who received an inactivated influenza vaccine.

The J gene is TRBJ1-2, the V gene TRBV29-1; no reliable D call. The V gene lost 4 bases and the J gene lost 7 bases, with 7 bases spanning the gap. This CDR3 has 10 amino acids. Germline assignment: CDR1 SQVTM and CDR2 ANQGSEA. This CDR3 reads CSVGHTGYTF. CDR3 in DNA: TGCAGCGTTGGTCATACTGGCTACACCTTC.

The gene calls are TRBV9 and TRBJ2-3; 7 bases match TRBD2. CDR1 is SGDLS and CDR2 is YYNGEE in the germline V gene. V lost 4 bases to trimming and J lost 5 bases; unmatched junction nucleotides: 10. This CDR3 spans 15 amino acids. The CDR3 loop is CASSIGHGGGDTQYF. CDR3 nucleotides: TGTGCCAGCAGCATCGGACATGGGGGGGGAGATACGCAGTATTTT. The variable domain in full, completed from reference TRBV9 and TRBJ2-3, reads DSGVTQTPKHLITATGQRVTLRCSPRSGDLSVYWYQQSLDQGLQFLIQYYNGEERAKGNILERFSAQQFPDLHSELNLSSLELGDSALYFCASSIGHGGGDTQYFGPGTRLTVL.

In its sample, this clonotype was seen a few times. The CDR3 DNA reads TGCAGTGCTAGGGACTCCGGGGAGCTGTTTTTT. Amino acid sequence: CSARDSGELFF. The rearrangement uses TRBV20-1 and TRBJ2-2; D may be TRBD2 (5 bases). V shed 3 bases and J shed 6 bases, with 5 bases lying between them. CDR3 length: 11 residues. Germline values: CDR1 DFQATT, CDR2 SNEGSKA (reference sequence).

This clonotype was found many times. The chain uses TRBV12-3 or TRBV12-4 and TRBJ1-2; D is unresolved. V was clipped by 5 bases and J by 3 bases, with 4 bases between them. This CDR3 spans 11 amino acids. The CDR3: CASSQDYGYTF. As DNA, the CDR3 is TGTGCCAGCAGTCAGGACTATGGCTACACCTTC.

The J gene is TRBJ2-1, the V gene TRBV6-2 or TRBV6-3; D might be TRBD2 (5 bases). The CDR3 contains 15 residues. Deletions cut 8 bases from V and 5 bases from J, with 19 bases between. The V gene's germline CDR1 is MNHEY and CDR2 SVGEGT. DNA for the CDR3: TGTGCCAGCCGACTTCCACTCGAGACTAACAATGAGCAGTTCTTC. It translates to CASRLPLETNNEQFF.

The genes are TRBV3-1 and TRBJ1-2; 7 bases agree with TRBD1. The CDR3 consists of 16 residues. J gave up 4 bases and V 1 base, and 9 bases lay outside the gene matches. The V gene's germline CDR1 is LGHDT and CDR2 YNNKEL (reference sequence). The CDR3 loop reads CASSQVTGARGYGYTF. In DNA form, the CDR3 reads TGTGCCAGCAGCCAAGTTACAGGGGCCCGGGGCTATGGCTACACCTTC.

The sample holds many counts of this clonotype. The chain employs TRBV29-1 and TRBJ2-5; 7 bases agree with TRBD1. The CDR3 sequence is 16 residues long. With V trimmed by 6 bases and J by 10 bases, 23 bases remained unmatched. Germline V CDR1 and CDR2: SQVTM, ANQGSEA. As DNA, the CDR3 is TGCAGCGTACGAGCCCTAAACAGGGGACCCCTCGTGGACCAGTACTTC. Its protein product is CSVRALNRGPLVDQYF.

This clonotype was seen a few times. This chain joins TRBV5-6 and TRBJ2-2; 14 bases map to TRBD2. This CDR3 region has 18 residues. The trim removed 4 bases at V and 5 bases at J, leaving 10 bases unmatched. The germline V gene has CDR1 SGHDT and CDR2 YYEEEE. The DNA for the CDR3 is TGTGCCAGCAGCGAGGCCGGGACTAGCGGGAGAGGGACCGGGGAGCTGTTTTTT. Translation gives CASSEAGTSGRGTGELFF.

A few counts support this clonotype. The rearrangement links TRBV6-2 or TRBV6-3 to TRBJ2-1; 8 positions match TRBD2. The CDR3 is 18 residues long. V was clipped by 5 bases and J by 4 bases; unmatched bases: 16. CDR1 is MNHEY and CDR2 is SVGEGT in the germline V gene. CDR3 amino acids: CASSTPRGGRNSYNEQFF. The CDR3 DNA is TGTGCCAGCAGTACCCCCCGGGGGGGCCGTAACTCTTACAATGAGCAGTTCTTC.

The chain combines TRBV2 with TRBJ2-7; TRBD1 matches 8 bases. V lost 7 bases to trimming and J lost 9 bases; unmatched junction nucleotides: 14. Germline V gives CDR1 SNHLY, CDR2 FYNNEI. The CDR3 loop spans 14 amino acids. The CDR3 sequence: CASTMDDRGARQYF. In nucleotides, the CDR3 is TGTGCCAGCACCATGGATGACAGGGGAGCGCGGCAGTACTTC.

The V gene is TRBV20-1, the J gene TRBJ2-1; 7 bases match TRBD2. The germline V gene has CDR1 DFQATT and CDR2 SNEGSKA (reference sequence). CDR3 length equals 16 residues. Losses at the gene ends were 3 bases for V and 2 bases for J; bases not matched to a gene: 10. The CDR3 DNA reads as TGCAGTGCTAGTCCAGCTAGCGGTCGGACCTACAATGAGCAGTTCTTC. Translation gives CSASPASGRTYNEQFF.

This clonotype showed up just a few times. This sequence joins TRBV20-1 and TRBJ1-5; 9 positions match TRBD1. V lost 0 bases to trimming and J lost 4 bases; unmatched junction nucleotides: 13. This CDR3 spans 18 amino acids. Looked up from germline, CDR1 is DFQATT and CDR2 is SNEGSKA (reference sequence). The CDR3 reads CSARDPMGDRVRNQPQHF. The CDR3 nucleotides read TGCAGTGCTAGAGATCCTATGGGGGACAGGGTTAGGAATCAGCCCCAGCATTTT.

This clonotype was counted a few times. The chain combines TRBV6-1 with TRBJ2-3; possibly TRBD1 for D (6 bases). V was clipped by 6 bases and J by 3 bases, with 22 bases between them. The CDR3 contains 17 residues. The V gene's germline CDR1 is MNHNS and CDR2 SASEGT. CDR3 nucleotide sequence: TGTGCCAGCAGCGTCGACCGCTACAGGGATGGGACAGATACGCAGTATTTT. This encodes CASSVDRYRDGTDTQYF.

This clonotype came up a few times. V is TRBV7-2 and J is TRBJ1-1; unclear D gene. Germline V CDR1 and CDR2: SGHTA, FQGNSA. V shed 2 bases and J shed 5 bases, with 12 bases lying between them. This CDR3 is 14 amino acids long. In nucleotides, the CDR3 is TGTGCCAGCAGCTTATTCGGGGTAGGGACTGAAGCTTTCTTT. It is translated as CASSLFGVGTEAFF.

The chain joins TRBV28 to TRBJ2-7; weak D call: TRBD2 (6 bases). The CDR3 has 17 amino acids. From germline, CDR1 is MDHEN and CDR2 SYDVKM. V was cut by 7 bases and J by 6 bases, with 28 bases left in between. The CDR3 DNA reads TGTGCCAGCACTCTAAACCGGGGGTGGGAAAGTTCGCGCGAGCAGTACTTC. It specifies CASTLNRGWESSREQYF.

This clonotype was seen a few times. The chain has TRBV28 and TRBJ1-5; no clear D. V dropped 1 base and J dropped 1 base, with 8 bases sitting between them. Germline lookup yields CDR1 MDHEN and CDR2 SYDVKM. The CDR3 covers 15 residues. This chain's CDR3 is CASSLLGGSNQPQHF. CDR3 nucleotides: TGTGCCAGCAGTTTATTAGGAGGGAGCAATCAGCCCCAGCATTTT. Full variable domain (rest looked up from reference TRBV28 and TRBJ1-5): DVKVTQSSRYLVKRTGEKVFLECVQDMDHENMFWYRQDPGLGLRLIYFSYDVKMKEKGDIPEGYSVSREKKERFSLILESASTNQTSMYLCASSLLGGSNQPQHFGDGTRLSIL.

This clonotype was seen a handful of times. This sequence joins TRBV2 and TRBJ2-2; D assignment may be TRBD1 or TRBD2 (6 bases each). V lost 8 bases to trimming and J lost 2 bases, with 12 bases between them. This CDR3 is 14 amino acids long. Germline V gene lookup returns CDR1 SNHLY and CDR2 FYNNEI. The CDR3 loop is CASRGRENTGELFF. CDR3 DNA sequence: TGTGCCAGCCGGGGGCGGGAAAACACCGGGGAGCTGTTTTTT.

This clonotype was found many times. The junction and the germline gene differ at one end; a read error may be behind it. The chain carries TRBV28 and TRBJ1-5; no clear D gene. Per germline, CDR1 MDHEN and CDR2 SYDVKM. CDR3 length: 12 amino acids. CDR3 bases: TGTGCCAGCAATTTACTCAATCAGCCCCAGCATTTT. It yields the protein CASNLLNQPQHF. Full variable domain (missing parts from reference TRBV28 and TRBJ1-5): DVKVTQSSRYLVKRTGEKVFLECVQDMDHENMFWYRQDPGLGLRLIYFSYDVKMKEKGDIPEGYSVSREKKERFSLILESASTNQTSMYLCASNLLNQPQHFGDGTRLSIL.

This rearrangement joins TRBV20-1 to TRBJ2-1; D perhaps matches TRBD2 (6 bases). This CDR3 is built from 14 residues. Trimming removed 4 bases at V and 0 bases at J, with 10 bases between. In germline, CDR1 is DFQATT, CDR2 SNEGSKA (reference sequence). The CDR3 bases are TGCAGTGCTACTAGCGCGAGCTCCTACAATGAGCAGTTCTTC. It translates to CSATSASSYNEQFF.

The sample holds a few counts of this clonotype. This chain links TRBV2 with TRBJ2-2; D is possibly TRBD1 (7 bases). There are 14 residues in the CDR3. CDR1 is SNHLY, CDR2 FYNNEI, per germline. Trimming removed 6 bases at V and 5 bases at J, with 13 bases between. The CDR3 region is CASRRDRLTGELFF. As DNA, the CDR3 is TGTGCCAGCAGGCGGGACAGATTAACCGGGGAGCTGTTTTTT.